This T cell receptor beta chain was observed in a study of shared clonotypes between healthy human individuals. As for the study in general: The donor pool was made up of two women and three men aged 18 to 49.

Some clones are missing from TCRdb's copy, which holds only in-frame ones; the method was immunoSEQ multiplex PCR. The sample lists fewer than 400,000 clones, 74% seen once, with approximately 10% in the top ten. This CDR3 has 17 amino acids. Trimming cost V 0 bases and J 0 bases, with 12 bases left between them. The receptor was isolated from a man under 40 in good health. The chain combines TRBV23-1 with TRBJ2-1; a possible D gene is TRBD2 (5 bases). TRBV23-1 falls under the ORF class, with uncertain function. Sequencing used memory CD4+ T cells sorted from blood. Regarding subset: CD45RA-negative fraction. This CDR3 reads CASSQSRQRSSYNEQFF. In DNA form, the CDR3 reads TGCGCCAGCAGTCAATCGCGGCAGCGGAGCTCCTACAATGAGCAGTTCTTC.